The entry below describes one T cell receptor (beta chain). The sample comes from a study of CD8+CD57+ T cells in acquired aplastic anemia. Selection for sequencing was limited to patients who had shown CD8+CD57+ cell expansion by flow cytometry. For CDR3 and TCR beta VDJ profiling, genomic DNA was the template used. TCRdb analysed the reads with MiXCR anew, one entry per CDR3 protein. Of 200,000 to 300,000 distinct CDR3 sequences in the sample, 82% were seen once. Sequencing was done on a sample of sorted CD4+, CD8+, or CD8+CD57+ T cells (not recorded which) from PBMCs. The TCR sequence derives from a human donor with aplastic anemia.

The CDR3 region is CASSPETSGSNEPFF. In nucleotides, the CDR3 is TGTGCCAGCAGCCCAGAGACTAGCGGGAGTAATGAGCCTTTCTTT. This chain links TRBV9 with TRBJ1-1; D is uncertain. The CDR3 length is 15 residues. Trimming took 4 bases from V and 12 from J, leaving 25 bases between them. Per germline, CDR1 SGDLS and CDR2 YYNGEE.